This T cell receptor beta chain emerged from a study of graft-versus-host responses after intestinal transplantation. The overall study: Each transplant was multivisceral, liver-intestinal, or isolated intestinal. The study gave all recipients anti-thymocyte globulin induction, then tacrolimus and steroids for 2 to 3 years.

For this clone: What it binds is not known.

The V gene's germline CDR1 is SEHNR and CDR2 FQNEAQ (reference sequence). V gave up 7 bases and J gave up 6 bases, with 8 bases separating them. The CDR3 loop spans 11 amino acids. Produced via immunoSEQ multiplex PCR; TCRdb's table is partial and in-frame only. The sample carries under 140,000 clones, 85% to 95% recorded once. Findings of the study overall: Ileal or blood samples showed some GvH clones first, and such clones were also found in recipient marrow. Allografts carried high graft-versus-host to host-versus-graft clonal ratios in patients having graft-donor T cell macrochimerism.

This chain uses TRBV7-9 with TRBJ2-3; the D is unclear. This sequence was found in a human donor who received an intestinal transplant. The source material was unstimulated CD8+ T cells sorted from spleen or lymph node cells, sampled before intestinal transplant. Here the CDR3 reads CASTQRDTQYF. The CDR3 coding sequence is TGTGCCAGCACCCAAAGGGATACGCAGTATTTT. Supplemented by reference TRBV7-9 and TRBJ2-3, the full variable domain reads DTGVSQNPRHKITKRGQNVTFRCDPISEHNRLYWYRQTLGQGPEFLTYFQNEAQLEKSRLLSDRFSAERPKGSFSTLEIQRTEQGDSAMYLCASTQRDTQYFGPGTRLTVL.